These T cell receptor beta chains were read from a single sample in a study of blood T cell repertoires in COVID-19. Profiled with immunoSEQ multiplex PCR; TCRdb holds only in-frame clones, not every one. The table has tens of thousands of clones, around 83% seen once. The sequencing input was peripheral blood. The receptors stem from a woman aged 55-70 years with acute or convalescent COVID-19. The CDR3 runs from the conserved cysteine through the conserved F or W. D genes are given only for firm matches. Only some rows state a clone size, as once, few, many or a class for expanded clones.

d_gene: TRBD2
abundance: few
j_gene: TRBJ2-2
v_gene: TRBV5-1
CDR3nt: TGCGCCAGCAGCATACCGGACCGGACTAGCGGGAGCTACACCGGGGAGCTGTTTTTT
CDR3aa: CASSIPDRTSGSYTGELFF

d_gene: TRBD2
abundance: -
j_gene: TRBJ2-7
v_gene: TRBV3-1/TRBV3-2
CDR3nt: TGTGCCAGCAGCCACTGGCCGGGACTAACTGCCTACGAGCAGTACTTC
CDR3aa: CASSHWPGLTAYEQYF

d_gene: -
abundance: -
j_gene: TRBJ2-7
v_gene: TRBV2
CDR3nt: TGTGCCAGCAGCGGAACAGGGTACGAGCAGTACTTC
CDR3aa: CASSGTGYEQYF

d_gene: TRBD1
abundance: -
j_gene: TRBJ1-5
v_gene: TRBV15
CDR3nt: TGTGCCACCAGCAGAACAGGGGCCAATCAGCCCCAGCATTTT
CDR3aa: CATSRTGANQPQHF

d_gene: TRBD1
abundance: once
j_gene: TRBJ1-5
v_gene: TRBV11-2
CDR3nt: TGTGCCAGCAGCGGAGGGGGACAGAACAATCAGCCCCAGCATTTT
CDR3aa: CASSGGGQNNQPQHF

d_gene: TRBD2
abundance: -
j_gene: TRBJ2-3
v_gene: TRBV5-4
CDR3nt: TGTGCCAGCTTCGTTCGGTTGGGCGGGGGTCTCACCTCCACAGATACGCAGTATTTT
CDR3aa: CASFVRLGGGLTSTDTQYF

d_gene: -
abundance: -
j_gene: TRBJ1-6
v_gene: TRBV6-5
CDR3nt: TGTGCCAGCAGGCCCCAGGGGACACAAAATTCACCCCTCCACTTT
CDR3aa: CASRPQGTQNSPLHF

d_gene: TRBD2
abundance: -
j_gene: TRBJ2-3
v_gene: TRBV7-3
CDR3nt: TGTGCCAGCAGCCTAAGTGGCGGGGGGTACACAGATACGCAGTATTTT
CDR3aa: CASSLSGGGYTDTQYF

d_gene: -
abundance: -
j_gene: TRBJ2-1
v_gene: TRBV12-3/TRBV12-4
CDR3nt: TGTGCCAGCAGTTTCGGCCTAGCAGATGAGCAGTTCTTC
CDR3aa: CASSFGLADEQFF

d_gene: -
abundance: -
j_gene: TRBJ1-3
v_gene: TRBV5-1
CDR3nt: TGCGCCAGCTCGGACAGCTCTGGAAACACCATATATTTT
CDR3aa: CASSDSSGNTIYF

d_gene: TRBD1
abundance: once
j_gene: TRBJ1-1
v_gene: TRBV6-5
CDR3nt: TGTGCCAGCAGGATACACACAGGGGTTACTGAAGCTTTCTTT
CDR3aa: CASRIHTGVTEAFF

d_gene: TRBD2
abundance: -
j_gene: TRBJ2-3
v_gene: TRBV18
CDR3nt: TGTGCCAGCTCACCACCCAGGACTAGCGGGAGCACAGATACGCAGTATTTT
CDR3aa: CASSPPRTSGSTDTQYF

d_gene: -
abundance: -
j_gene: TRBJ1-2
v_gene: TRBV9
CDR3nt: TGTGCCAGCAGCCCATTGACATCGAACGGCTACACCTTC
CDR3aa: CASSPLTSNGYTF

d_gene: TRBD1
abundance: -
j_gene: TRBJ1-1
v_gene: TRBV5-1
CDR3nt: TGCGCCAGCAGCTCGGGAGCAGGGGGCCGAACTGAAGCTTTCTTT
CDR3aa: CASSSGAGGRTEAFF

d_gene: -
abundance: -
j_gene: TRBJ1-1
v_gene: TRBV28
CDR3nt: TGTGCCAGCAATTGGGGGGAGGCCACTGAAGCTTTCTTT
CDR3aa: CASNWGEATEAFF

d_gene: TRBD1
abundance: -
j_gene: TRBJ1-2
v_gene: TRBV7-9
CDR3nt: TGTGCCAGCGGCCAACAAACCCGGGACAGACATAGGAATGGCTACACCTTC
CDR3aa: CASGQQTRDRHRNGYTF

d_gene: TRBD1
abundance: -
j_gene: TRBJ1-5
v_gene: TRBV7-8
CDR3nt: TGTGCCAGCAGCCTCCGAGGACAGGGGGCCATGAATCAGCCCCAGCATTTT
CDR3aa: CASSLRGQGAMNQPQHF

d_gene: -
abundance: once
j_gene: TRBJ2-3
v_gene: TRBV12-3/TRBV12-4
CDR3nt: TGTGCCAGCAGTTTCTTCCCAGATACGCAGTATTTT
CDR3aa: CASSFFPDTQYF

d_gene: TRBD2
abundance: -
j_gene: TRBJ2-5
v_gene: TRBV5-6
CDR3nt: TGTGCCAGCAGTGCAGGTAGCGGGATACAAGAGACCCAGTACTTC
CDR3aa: CASSAGSGIQETQYF

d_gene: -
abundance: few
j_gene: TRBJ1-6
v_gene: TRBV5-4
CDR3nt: TGTGCCAGCAGCTCTACAGGACAAAGATCACCCCTCCACTTT
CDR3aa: CASSSTGQRSPLHF

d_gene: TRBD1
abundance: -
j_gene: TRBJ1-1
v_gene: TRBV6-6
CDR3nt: TGTGCCAGCAGATACAGGGACAGGGGTCCAGCTTTCTTT
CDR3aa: CASRYRDRGPAFF

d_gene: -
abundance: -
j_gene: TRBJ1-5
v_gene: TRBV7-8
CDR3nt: TGTGCCAGCAGGGCAGGGGCTAGCAATCAGCCCCAGCATTTT
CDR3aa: CASRAGASNQPQHF

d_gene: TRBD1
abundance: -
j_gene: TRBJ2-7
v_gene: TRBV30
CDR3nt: TGTGCCTGGAGCGCCGGGACAGGGAGCTACGAGCAGTACTTC
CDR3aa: CAWSAGTGSYEQYF

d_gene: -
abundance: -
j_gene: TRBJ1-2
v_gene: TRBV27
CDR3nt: TGTGCCAGCAAGCGGGCAGGGCACTATGGCTACACCTTC
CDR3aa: CASKRAGHYGYTF

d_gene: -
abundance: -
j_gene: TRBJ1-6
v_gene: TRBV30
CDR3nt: TGTGCCTGCCACCCTTCGCGGAGCTCCTATAATTCACCCCTCCACTTT
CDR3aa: CACHPSRSSYNSPLHF

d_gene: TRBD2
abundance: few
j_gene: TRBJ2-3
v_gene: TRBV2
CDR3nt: TGTGCCAGCAGTGCCTTAGCGGGAGGGAGTGATACGCAGTATTTT
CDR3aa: CASSALAGGSDTQYF

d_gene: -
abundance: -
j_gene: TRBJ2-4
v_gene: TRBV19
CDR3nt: TGTGCCAGTAGTATAGATCGTCGCGGGCTGGGGATTCAGTACTTC
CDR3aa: CASSIDRRGLGIQYF

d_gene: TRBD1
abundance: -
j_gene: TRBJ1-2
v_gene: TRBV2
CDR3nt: TGTGCCAGCATCCGGGACAGGGGCTATGGCTACACCTTC
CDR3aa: CASIRDRGYGYTF

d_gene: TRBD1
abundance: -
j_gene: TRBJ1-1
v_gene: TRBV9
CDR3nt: TGTGCCAGCAGCGTAGATTTCGGGACAGGGTGGGATACTGAAGCTTTCTTT
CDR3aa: CASSVDFGTGWDTEAFF

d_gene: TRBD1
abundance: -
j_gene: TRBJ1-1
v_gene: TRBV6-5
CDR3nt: TGTGCCAGCACCCCGAAGGGGACAGGGTTGTTAAGGGCTTTCTTT
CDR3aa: CASTPKGTGLLRAFF

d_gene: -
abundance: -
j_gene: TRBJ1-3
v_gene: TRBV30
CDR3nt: TGTGCCTCGGACAGAGTCTCTGGAAACACCATATATTTT
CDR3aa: CASDRVSGNTIYF

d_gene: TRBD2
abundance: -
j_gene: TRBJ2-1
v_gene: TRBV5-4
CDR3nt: TGTGCCAGCAGCACTCCGGGACTAGCGGTCTCCTACAATGAGCAGTTCTTC
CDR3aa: CASSTPGLAVSYNEQFF

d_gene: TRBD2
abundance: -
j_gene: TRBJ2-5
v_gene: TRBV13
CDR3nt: TGTGCCAGCAGCTTAGAGCGGGGGGCGTCGGAGACCCAGTACTTC
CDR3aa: CASSLERGASETQYF

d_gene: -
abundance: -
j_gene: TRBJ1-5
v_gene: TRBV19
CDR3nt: TGTGCCAGTAGTATAGAACCGGGTGGCAATCAGCCCCAGCATTTT
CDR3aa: CASSIEPGGNQPQHF

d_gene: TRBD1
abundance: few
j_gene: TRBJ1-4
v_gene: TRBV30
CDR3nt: TGTGCCTGGGCAGGGGGCTTTAATGAAAAACTGTTTTTT
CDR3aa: CAWAGGFNEKLFF

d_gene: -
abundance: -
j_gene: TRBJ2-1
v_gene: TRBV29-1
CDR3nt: TGCAGCGGGAGAGACAATGAGCAGTTCTTC
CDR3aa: CSGRDNEQFF

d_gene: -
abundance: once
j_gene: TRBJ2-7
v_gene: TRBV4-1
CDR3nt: TGCGCCAGCAGCCACATACAGATGCCCTACGAGCAGTACTTC
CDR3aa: CASSHIQMPYEQYF

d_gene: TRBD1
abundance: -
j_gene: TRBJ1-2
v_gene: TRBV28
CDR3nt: TGTGCCAGCAGGGGGGCCACGGGACAGGGTGACTATGGCTACACCTTC
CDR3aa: CASRGATGQGDYGYTF

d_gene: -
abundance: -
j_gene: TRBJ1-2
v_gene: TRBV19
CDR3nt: TGTGCCAGTAGTATCAACCCACAAGCGGTCTATGGCTACACCTTC
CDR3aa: CASSINPQAVYGYTF

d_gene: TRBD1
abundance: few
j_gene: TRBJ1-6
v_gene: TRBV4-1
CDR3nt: TGCGCCAGCAGCCAAGGAACAGGGGATTCACCCCTCCACTTT
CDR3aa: CASSQGTGDSPLHF

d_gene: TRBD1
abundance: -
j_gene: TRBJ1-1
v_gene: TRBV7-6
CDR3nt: TGTGCCAGCACCAATTCGCCGGGACAGTGGAATGAAGCTTTCTTT
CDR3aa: CASTNSPGQWNEAFF

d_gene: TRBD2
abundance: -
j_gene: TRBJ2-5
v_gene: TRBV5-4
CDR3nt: TGTGCCAGCAGCCCATTGGGACTACCTCAAGAGACCCAGTACTTC
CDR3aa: CASSPLGLPQETQYF

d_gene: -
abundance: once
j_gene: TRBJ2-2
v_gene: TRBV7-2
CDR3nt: TGTGCCAGCAGCTACTACACCGGGGAGCTGTTTTTT
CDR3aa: CASSYYTGELFF

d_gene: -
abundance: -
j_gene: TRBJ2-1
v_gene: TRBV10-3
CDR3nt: TGTGCCATCCGACAGGCAGGGTGGGGTGAGCAGTTCTTC
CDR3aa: CAIRQAGWGEQFF

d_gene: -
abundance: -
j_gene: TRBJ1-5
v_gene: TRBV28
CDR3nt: TGTGCCAGCAGGCGAGGGAGTTTAGGAGTTAATCAGCCCCAGCATTTT
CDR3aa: CASRRGSLGVNQPQHF

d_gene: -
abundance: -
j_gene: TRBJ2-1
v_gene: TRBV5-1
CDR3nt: TGCGCCAGCTACCCTATAGGGGGCTCCTACAATGAGCAGTTCTTC
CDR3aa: CASYPIGGSYNEQFF

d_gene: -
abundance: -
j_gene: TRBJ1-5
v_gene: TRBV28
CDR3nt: TGTGCCAGCAGTCCAGCCGCGGGGCCCCAGCATTTT
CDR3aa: CASSPAAGPQHF

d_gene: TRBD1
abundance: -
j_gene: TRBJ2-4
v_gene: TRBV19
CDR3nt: TGTGCCAGTAGTATAGAACAGGGGGCGCGAGATCAGTACTTC
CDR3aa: CASSIEQGARDQYF

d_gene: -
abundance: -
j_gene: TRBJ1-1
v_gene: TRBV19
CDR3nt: TGTGCCAGTAGTATCGCCGGAGCCATGAACACTGAAGCTTTCTTT
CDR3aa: CASSIAGAMNTEAFF

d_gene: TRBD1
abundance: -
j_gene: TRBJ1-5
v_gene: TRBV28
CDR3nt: TGTGCCAGCAGTTTATTACGTCTGACAGGGATTGATAGCAATCAGCCCCAGCATTTT
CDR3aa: CASSLLRLTGIDSNQPQHF

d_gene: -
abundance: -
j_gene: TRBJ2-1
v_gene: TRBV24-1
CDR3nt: TGTGCCACCAGTGACTTGGACAACACTGTCAATGAGCAGTTCTTC
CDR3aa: CATSDLDNTVNEQFF

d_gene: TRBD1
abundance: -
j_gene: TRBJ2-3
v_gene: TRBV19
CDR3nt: TGTGCCAGTAGTATTCTGACAGGGCCAGATACGCAGTATTTT
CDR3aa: CASSILTGPDTQYF

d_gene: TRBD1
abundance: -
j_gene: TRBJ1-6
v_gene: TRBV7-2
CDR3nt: TGTGCCAGCAGCTTAGCGACAGGGAACTCACCCCTCCACTTT
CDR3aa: CASSLATGNSPLHF

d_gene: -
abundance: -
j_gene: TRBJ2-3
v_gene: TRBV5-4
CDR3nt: TGTGCCAGCAGCTGGGGGCGACAAAGCACAGATACGCAGTATTTT
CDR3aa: CASSWGRQSTDTQYF

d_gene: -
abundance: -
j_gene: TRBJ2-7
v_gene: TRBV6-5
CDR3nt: TGTGCCAGCAGTAAGGAGAGCTCCTACGAGCAGTACTTC
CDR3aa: CASSKESSYEQYF